These 3 T cell receptor beta chains were all obtained from the same sample, sequenced in a study of blood T cells in healthy people across ages. A second PCR, run for roughly 7 to 11 cycles, used a sample-barcoded 5' primer plus a J-beta primer mix. TCRdb processed the 5' RACE reads anew with MiXCR; each CDR3 protein has one entry. The table records roughly 640,000 distinct CDR3 sequences, 25% to 35% of them present only once. Sequences were obtained from blood. These receptors came from a woman of 80 years or more in good health.

This clonotype appeared a few times. This sequence may be a read error, since a much larger clone differs from it by one base. The chain uses TRBV20-1 and TRBJ2-7; tentative D call: TRBD2 (6 bases). V was cut by 6 bases and J by 7 bases, with 22 bases left in between. The CDR3 totals 14 residues. The V gene's germline CDR1 is DFQATT and CDR2 SNEGSKA (reference sequence). CDR3 in amino acids: CSALGLLGYNEQYF. The CDR3 DNA reads TGCAGTGCCCTGGGACTCCTTGGCTACAATGAGCAGTACTTC.

This chain links TRBV19 with TRBJ2-1; 9 bases fit TRBD2. Germline CDR1 and CDR2: LNHDA and SQIVND (reference sequence). The V segment lost 7 bases and the J segment 3 bases; nucleotides outside the gene matches: 4. The CDR3 extends over 14 amino acids. Written as DNA, the CDR3 is TGTGCCAGTACCACGACTAGCGGCTACAATGAGCAGTTCTTC. It is translated as CASTTTSGYNEQFF.

This clonotype showed up just a few times. This chain joins TRBV27 and TRBJ1-1, with TRBD1 identical over 10 bases. The germline CDR1 and CDR2 sequences are MNHEY and SMNVEV (reference sequence). CDR3 length: 17 residues. V was clipped by 5 bases and J by 1 base; unmatched bases: 10. DNA of the CDR3: TGTGCCAGCAGTAGCTCCGGGACAGGGGCGCAGAACACTGAAGCTTTCTTT. Amino acid sequence: CASSSSGTGAQNTEAFF.